This T cell receptor (beta chain) was captured by sequencing in a study of Ad26.COV2.S vaccination and SARS-CoV-2 variants. Study context: Donor participated within the Ad26.COV2.S arm of the COV1001 trial. The study gave Ad26.COV2.S intramuscularly, once or twice 56 days apart.

Sequenced by immunoSEQ multiplex PCR; TCRdb stores in-frame clones only, minus some. Among 400,000 to 450,000 clones listed, over 75% were seen once. As to treatment: about 20 received Ad26.COV2.S at low or high dose, single or two shots; 5 received placebo; per-sample allocation not given. Day 63 after the first vaccine or placebo injection was the time point for sampling. At a Boston site, the person donating was an adult of 18-55 years. Built on an Ad26 vector, the vaccine expressed Wuhan-strain SARS-CoV-2 spike. The receptor was derived from a person between 18 and 59 years old who received the Ad26.COV2.S COVID-19 vaccine or a placebo. The sequencing here drew on peripheral blood, taken in a trial of Ad26.COV2.S vaccine versus placebo.

The CDR3 region is CASSFSGTSAYEQYF. Here the CDR3 DNA reads TGTGCCAGCAGCTTTAGTGGGACTAGCGCCTACGAGCAGTACTTC. This sequence joins TRBV7-9 and TRBJ2-7, with 10 bases fitting TRBD2. The V gene's germline CDR1 is SEHNR and CDR2 FQNEAQ (reference sequence). The CDR3 consists of 15 residues. Unmatched junction bases numbered 4, after V lost 3 bases and J lost 2 bases.